The next 30 T cell receptor beta chains were all read from a single sample in a study of molecular identifiers for immune sequencing clone quantification. Via MiXCR, TCRdb re-called the PCR reads, giving one row per CDR3 protein. In the table there are some 320,000 distinct CDR3 sequences, roughly a fifth of which are singletons. Input material: naive CD8+ T cells from blood, with Jurkat cell RNA spiked in. Noted subset: FACS-sorted CD8+CD4-CCR7+CD45RA+ naive T cells. All receptors derive from a human donor in good health. Some libraries in this study had Jurkat cell RNA spiked in.

In the case of this clonotype: A much bigger clone sits one base away, suggesting this may be a read error. This chain joins TRBV2 and TRBJ1-1; D not resolved. Germline CDR1 SNHLY, CDR2 FYNNEI. CDR3 length: 14 amino acids. CDR3 coding DNA: TGTGCCAGCCAGGCAGCCGTTGGGAACACTGAAGCTTCCTTT. It specifies CASQAAVGNTEASF.

In the case of this clonotype: A read error may explain this, as a much larger clone is one base away. The J gene is TRBJ2-7, the V gene TRBV5-3; D may be TRBD1 or TRBD2 (5 bases each). TRBV5-3 is filed as an ORF, its function uncertain. The CDR3 is 14 residues long. As DNA, the CDR3 is TGTGTCAGCAGCCGTGGGGACGGCACCTACGAGCAGTACTTC. Its protein is CVSSRGDGTYEQYF.

Of note for this clonotype: A much larger clone lies a single base off, so this may be a read error. The rearrangement uses TRBV6-5 and TRBJ2-7; 14 bases fit TRBD2. This CDR3 spans 15 amino acids. Germline CDR1 is MNHEY and CDR2 is SVGAGI. The CDR3 DNA follows: TGTGCCAGCACCACGACTAGCGGGAGGGCCGACGAGCAGTGCTTC. This sequence encodes CASTTTSGRADEQCF.

This clonotype was detected ten times or more. The CDR3 region has the DNA TGTGCCAGCAGCTTAGCCGGGACAGAGACCCAGTACTTC. Translation gives CASSLAGTETQYF. The chain employs TRBV11-2 and TRBJ2-5; D possibly matches TRBD1 or TRBD2 (5 bases each). There are 13 residues in the CDR3. From germline, CDR1 is SGHAT and CDR2 FQNNGV. Trimming took 1 base from V and 4 from J, leaving 7 bases between them.

In this sample, this clonotype turned up a few times. The rearrangement joins TRBV5-4 to TRBJ1-5; 7 bases match TRBD1. This CDR3 has 13 amino acids. With V trimmed by 4 bases and J by 5 bases, 3 bases remained unmatched. Germline loops: CDR1 SGHNT, CDR2 YYREEE (reference sequence). The CDR3 loop is CASSTGTDQPQHF. As DNA, the CDR3 is TGTGCCAGCAGCACAGGGACAGATCAGCCCCAGCATTTT.

This clonotype was observed a few times. The rearrangement joins TRBV7-9 to TRBJ2-1; 11 nucleotides agree with TRBD2. The CDR3 length is 15 residues. Germline CDR1 is SEHNR and CDR2 is FQNEAQ (reference sequence). Trimming took 5 bases from V and 5 from J; bases not matched to a gene: 5. The CDR3 DNA reads TGTGCCAGCAGCGGACCGGGACTAGCGGACAATGAGCAGTTCTTC. It yields the protein CASSGPGLADNEQFF.

There are many counts of this clonotype. This chain links TRBV7-8 with TRBJ1-1, with D unclear. V shed 4 bases and J shed 7 bases, with 10 bases lying between them. Germline lookup yields CDR1 SGHVS and CDR2 FQNEAQ. This CDR3 comprises 12 residues. CDR3 in amino acids: CASSSRLYEAFF. In nucleotides, the CDR3 is TGTGCCAGCAGCTCAAGGCTCTATGAAGCTTTCTTT.

This clonotype was recorded at least ten times. The V and J genes are TRBV30 and TRBJ2-1; maybe TRBD2 (6 bases). Deletions cut 0 bases from V and 15 bases from J, with 27 bases between. Per germline, CDR1 GTSNPN and CDR2 SVGIG (reference sequence). The CDR3 has 16 amino acids. CDR3 in amino acids: CAWSVLGQGSGDPVFF. The CDR3 nucleotides are TGTGCCTGGAGTGTACTGGGCCAAGGTAGCGGAGACCCGGTGTTCTTC.

The table lists this clonotype with many counts. The V call is TRBV20-1, the J call TRBJ1-1; D uncertain. CDR3 length: 14 residues. V dropped 1 base and J dropped 6 bases, with 15 bases sitting between them. CDR1 is DFQATT, CDR2 SNEGSKA, per germline (reference sequence). The CDR3 loop reads CSARVERVGPEAFF. The DNA of the CDR3 is TGCAGTGCTAGAGTGGAAAGGGTCGGTCCTGAAGCTTTCTTT.

About this clonotype itself: One end of the junction does not line up with germline, which may come from a read error. The chain carries TRBV7-8 and TRBJ1-4; 7 bases are a match to TRBD1. This CDR3 is 14 amino acids long. Per the germline V gene, CDR1 is SGHVS and CDR2 is FQNEAQ. CDR3 residues: CASRGDRTSEKLFF. In DNA form, the CDR3 reads TGTGCCAGCAGGGGGGACAGAACTAGTGAAAAACTGTTTTTT.

This clonotype was seen repeatedly, ten times or more. The chain has TRBV6-5 and TRBJ1-1; D call uncertain. The length of the CDR3 is 15 residues. V lost 4 bases to trimming and J lost 5 bases, with 17 bases between them. The germline V gene has CDR1 MNHEY and CDR2 SVGAGI. In DNA, the CDR3 is TGTGCCAGCAGTTTAACGACGGGGAGAAGGACTGAAGCTTTCTTT. This codes for CASSLTTGRRTEAFF.

On this clonotype itself: A read error is possible here, since a much larger clone lies one base away. The chain joins TRBV6-5 to TRBJ2-7, with 9 bases lining up with TRBD2. The V segment lost 6 bases and the J segment 3 bases; nucleotides outside the gene matches: 9. Per the germline V gene, CDR1 is MNHEY and CDR2 is SVGAGI. This CDR3 contains 15 residues. CDR3 DNA sequence: TGTGCCAGCAGGGTTGATAGCGGGAGCGACTACGAGCAGTACTTC. It is translated as CASRVDSGSDYEQYF.

This clonotype was detected ten times or more. The CDR3 sequence is CASRYQRGELFF. The CDR3 DNA follows: TGTGCCAGCAGATACCAGCGCGGGGAGCTGTTTTTT. The V and J genes are TRBV2 and TRBJ2-2; unclear D gene. The germline V gene encodes CDR1 SNHLY and CDR2 FYNNEI. V gave up 6 bases and J gave up 7 bases, with 9 bases separating them. The CDR3 has 12 residues.

The genes are TRBV30 and TRBJ2-7; TRBD2 matches at 7 bases. The CDR3 loop spans 14 amino acids. V gave up 5 bases and J gave up 0 bases; unmatched junction bases: 7. The germline V gene has CDR1 GTSNPN and CDR2 SVGIG (reference sequence). DNA of the CDR3: TGTGCCTGGGGCCGGGGGACTAACTCCTACGAGCAGTACTTC. Its protein product is CAWGRGTNSYEQYF.

This clonotype was seen many times. The chain links TRBV18 to TRBJ1-4, with TRBD1 identical over 7 bases. The germline V gene has CDR1 KGHSH and CDR2 LQKENI. V shed 4 bases and J 8 bases; nucleotides not matched to a gene: 7. The CDR3 contains 14 residues. The CDR3 DNA reads TGTGCCAGCTCACGACTGACAGGGCGCGAAAAACTGTTTTTT. This translates into CASSRLTGREKLFF.

This clonotype was seen repeatedly, ten times or more. This rearrangement joins TRBV7-3 to TRBJ2-2; 12 bases map to TRBD2. There are 15 residues in the CDR3. V gave up 4 bases and J gave up 5 bases; unmatched junction bases: 2. The germline V gene encodes CDR1 SGHTA and CDR2 FQGTGA. The CDR3 region has the DNA TGTGCCAGCAGCTCCCTAGCGGGAGGGACCGGGGAGCTGTTTTTT. Protein: CASSSLAGGTGELFF.

Many counts were recorded for this clonotype. V usage is TRBV12-3 or TRBV12-4 and J usage is TRBJ1-1; D is perhaps TRBD1 (6 bases). V shed 0 bases and J shed 5 bases, with 16 bases lying between them. The CDR3 is 16 residues long. For the CDR3, the DNA is TGTGCCAGCAGTTTAGCGTGGCCAGGGGCAGGGACTGAAGCTTTCTTT. Its protein is CASSLAWPGAGTEAFF.

This clonotype was observed many times. The rearrangement uses TRBV29-1 and TRBJ1-1; D unresolved. CDR3 length: 11 amino acids. Germline-derived CDR1 and CDR2 are SQVTM and ANQGSEA. The V end lost 6 bases, the J end lost 2 bases, and 7 bases lay between the germline ends. The CDR3 region is CSVHLNTEAFF. DNA for the CDR3: TGCAGCGTCCACCTAAACACTGAAGCTTTCTTT.

This clonotype was seen repeatedly, ten times or more. The gene calls are TRBV28 and TRBJ1-2; 7 bases line up with TRBD1. The CDR3 is 16 amino acids. V was pared by 3 bases and J by 4 bases, with 11 bases of the junction left unmatched. Germline V CDR1 and CDR2: MDHEN, SYDVKM. In DNA, the CDR3 is TGTGCCAGCAGTTTCGCGACAGGGATAATTGCCTATGGCTACACCTTC. Translated: CASSFATGIIAYGYTF.

This clonotype was recorded at least ten times. The rearrangement joins TRBV5-6 to TRBJ1-1; 7 bases are shared with TRBD1. Germline loops: CDR1 SGHDT, CDR2 YYEEEE. CDR3 length: 15 amino acids. J gave up 4 bases and V 2 bases, and 8 bases lay outside the gene matches. The CDR3 coding sequence is TGTGCCAGCAGCTTTTGGCCAGGGGGGAGCACTGAAGCTTTCTTT. Translated: CASSFWPGGSTEAFF.

This clonotype has ten or more counts. CDR3 nucleotides: TGTGCCAGCAGCTTCCGGCACGATTACGAGCAGTACTTC. It translates to CASSFRHDYEQYF. The chain joins TRBV13 to TRBJ2-7; no clear D. V was clipped by 3 bases and J by 4 bases, with 10 bases between them. The length of the CDR3 is 13 residues. From germline, CDR1 is PRHDT and CDR2 FYEKMQ (reference sequence).

This clonotype appeared many times. The chain combines TRBV4-3 with TRBJ2-7, with TRBD1 matching 9 bases. V shed 1 base, J shed 3 bases, and the junction held 4 bases outside the gene matches. Germline V gene sequence: CDR1 LGHNA, CDR2 YSLEER. The CDR3 loop spans 15 amino acids. The CDR3 loop is CASSQGTGGYYEQYF. The CDR3 nucleotides are TGCGCCAGCAGCCAAGGAACAGGGGGCTACTACGAGCAGTACTTC.

Regarding this clonotype: This clone may be a read error of a much larger clone one base away. The gene calls are TRBV6-2 or TRBV6-3 and TRBJ2-7; D unclear. Germline CDR1 MNHEY, CDR2 SVGEGT. Trimming shortened V by 2 bases and J by 6 bases, and 8 bases separated the two germline ends. This CDR3 contains 12 residues. DNA of the CDR3: TGTGCCAGCAGTTACACAGTTTCCGAGCAGTACTTC. Residues: CASSYTVSEQYF.

In its sample, this clonotype was seen many times. The chain uses TRBV20-1 and TRBJ1-1; D is perhaps TRBD1 (6 bases). Germline V lookup: CDR1 DFQATT, CDR2 SNEGSKA (reference sequence). V lost 4 bases and J 0 bases, leaving 15 bases between the germline ends. This CDR3 region has 15 residues. The CDR3 protein is CSAIFYRELNTEAFF. The CDR3 nucleotides are TGCAGTGCTATATTCTACAGGGAGCTGAACACTGAAGCTTTCTTT.

With respect to this clonotype: A much larger clone differs from this one at a single base, so this may be a read error. J is TRBJ2-5 and V is TRBV2; D is possibly TRBD2 (5 bases). The germline V and J ends were trimmed by 3 bases and 1 base, with 9 bases remaining between them. CDR1 SNHLY and CDR2 FYNNEI come from the germline V gene. This CDR3 is 14 amino acids long. The CDR3 sequence is CASSDWRSQETQYF. DNA for the CDR3: TGTGCCAGCAGTGATTGGAGGTCCCAAGAGACCCAGTACTTC.

This clonotype was seen once. This clone may be a read error of a much larger clone one base away. The V call is TRBV12-3 or TRBV12-4, the J call TRBJ1-1, with 8 bases that match TRBD1. The CDR3 covers 11 residues. V shed 8 bases, J shed 10 bases, and the junction held 6 bases outside the gene matches. CDR3 in DNA: TGTGCCAGCGCCGCGACAGGGGCAGCTTTCTTT. Amino acids: CASAATGAAFF.

This clonotype has a count of ten or more. The J gene is TRBJ2-7, the V gene TRBV19; tentatively, D is TRBD1 (5 bases). Between the trimmed V and J ends, which lost 4 bases and 4 bases, there was a span of 11 bases. CDR3 length: 13 residues. CDR1 is LNHDA, CDR2 SQIVND, per germline (reference sequence). CDR3 amino acids: CASSTGAGYEQYF. CDR3 DNA: TGTGCCAGTAGTACTGGGGCCGGTTACGAGCAGTACTTC.

With respect to this clonotype: Since a much larger clone is just one base distant, this may be a read error. This rearrangement joins TRBV7-9 to TRBJ2-2; D is ambiguous. This CDR3 is built from 13 residues. Germline V CDR1 and CDR2: SEHNR, FQNEAQ (reference sequence). V dropped 5 bases and J dropped 6 bases, with 10 bases sitting between them. The CDR3 sequence: CASSTRYPGELFF. In nucleotides, the CDR3 is TGTGCCAGCAGCACCCGATATCCCGGGGAGCTGTTTTTT. Full variable domain (remainder filled in from reference TRBV7-9 and TRBJ2-2): DTGVSQNPRHKITKRGQNVTFRCDPISEHNRLYWYRQTLGQGPEFLTYFQNEAQLEKSRLLSDRFSAERPKGSFSTLEIQRTEQGDSAMYLCASSTRYPGELFFGEGSRLTVL.

The chain is built from TRBV20-1 and TRBJ2-5, with D possibly being TRBD2 (7 bases). Germline V gene lookup returns CDR1 DFQATT and CDR2 SNEGSKA (reference sequence). V lost 0 bases to trimming and J lost 6 bases, with 17 bases between them. The CDR3 runs 15 residues. The chain's CDR3 is CSARETSQGGKTQYF. CDR3 nucleotides: TGCAGTGCTAGAGAGACTAGCCAAGGGGGAAAGACCCAGTACTTC.

This clonotype is a singleton in its sample. A much larger clone sits a single nucleotide away, making a read error possible. The CDR3 DNA reads as TGTGGCTGCGATCAGGGGATAGATACGCAGTATTTT. Translating gives CGCDQGIDTQYF. This sequence joins TRBV30 and TRBJ2-3, with D tentatively TRBD1 (6 bases). This CDR3 is 12 amino acids long. CDR1 is GTSNPN and CDR2 is SVGIG in the germline V gene (reference sequence).